A single sample gave rise to the 8 T cell receptor beta chains below, sequenced in a study of blood T cell repertoires in COVID-19. Sequencing used immunoSEQ multiplex PCR; TCRdb keeps in-frame clones, though not all of them. The sample comprises 95,000 to 110,000 clones, 84% of which are singletons, and 12% rests with the top ten. Source material: peripheral blood. All receptors derive from a human donor in a cohort sampled during active COVID-19.

The V and J genes are TRBV7-9 and TRBJ1-1; maybe TRBD1 (5 bases). The V end was cut by 0 bases, the J end by 3 bases, with 8 bases between. The CDR3 has 14 residues. Germline lookup yields CDR1 SEHNR and CDR2 FQNEAQ (reference sequence). DNA for the CDR3: TGTGCCAGCAGCTTAGCGGGGCGACACACTGAAGCTTTCTTT. It specifies CASSLAGRHTEAFF.

V and J are TRBV5-6 and TRBJ1-5; TRBD1 aligns across 8 bases. CDR1 SGHDT and CDR2 YYEEEE come from the germline V gene. J lost 7 bases, V lost 4 bases, and 10 bases had no gene match. The CDR3 contains 15 residues. The chain's CDR3 is CASSQGQGGYQPQHF. CDR3 in DNA: TGTGCCAGCAGCCAAGGACAGGGTGGGTACCAGCCCCAGCATTTT.

The J gene is TRBJ1-3, the V gene TRBV11-2; D possibly corresponds to TRBD1 (5 bases). V gave up 5 bases and J gave up 5 bases, with 13 bases separating them. Germline CDR1 reads SGHAT; CDR2 reads FQNNGV. The CDR3 spans 14 residues. For the CDR3, the DNA is TGTGCCAGCAGCCAGCGGGACCGAAGAAACACCATATATTTT. Its translation: CASSQRDRRNTIYF.

This clone has only one observation. The V and J genes are TRBV18 and TRBJ2-7, with 7 bases identical to TRBD1. CDR3 length equals 13 residues. Germline CDR1 is KGHSH and CDR2 is LQKENI. After removal of 6 bases from V and 3 bases from J, the junction contained 5 bases not matched to a gene. For the CDR3, the DNA is TGTGCCAGCTCCCGGGACAGAAGCTACGAGCAGTACTTC. As protein: CASSRDRSYEQYF.

The chain has TRBV4-3 and TRBJ2-2; D not certain. V was pared by 6 bases and J by 7 bases, with 6 bases between. Germline V CDR1 and CDR2: LGHNA, YSLEER. The CDR3 extends over 11 amino acids. CDR3: CASSSHGELFF. CDR3 nucleotides: TGCGCCAGCAGTTCCCACGGGGAGCTGTTTTTT.

V is TRBV19 and J is TRBJ2-5; 10 bases are shared with TRBD1. CDR3 length: 13 residues. Germline CDR1 is LNHDA and CDR2 is SQIVND (reference sequence). Losses at the gene ends were 4 bases for V and 5 bases for J; bases not matched to a gene: 1. The CDR3 DNA sequence: TGTGCCAGTAGTAAGGGACAGGGGGAGACCCAGTACTTC. This encodes CASSKGQGETQYF.

V usage is TRBV7-3 and J usage is TRBJ2-1, with TRBD2 matching 7 bases. V shed 5 bases and J 6 bases; nucleotides not matched to a gene: 7. The germline V gene encodes CDR1 SGHTA and CDR2 FQGTGA. The CDR3 extends over 14 amino acids. The CDR3 coding sequence is TGTGCCAGCAGCAAAACCGGGACTACCAATGAGCAGTTCTTC. It encodes CASSKTGTTNEQFF.

This chain connects TRBV21-1 to TRBJ1-6. TRBV21-1 is an annotated pseudogene. This CDR3 has 17 amino acids. The CDR3 here is CASSKGAERGLASPLHF. The CDR3 DNA is TGTGCCAGCAGCAAAGGGGCAGAGCGGGGGCTTGCTTCACCCCTCCACTTT.